Presented here are 27 T cell receptor beta chains from one specimen sequenced in a study of brain T cells in children with intractable seizures. The assay was immunoSEQ multiplex PCR, and TCRdb's table has in-frame clones only and misses some. This table has 340,000 or so clones, 93% appearing once. As for time point: blood from clinic visit 5 months post-surgery; TSC patient then seizure free. This specimen consisted of peripheral blood, obtained more than 4 months after surgery. These receptors all stem from a boy younger than two with tuberous sclerosis and intractable seizures.

This sequence joins TRBV18 and TRBJ2-1, with 11 bases identical to TRBD2. This CDR3 region has 17 residues. The germline V gene has CDR1 KGHSH and CDR2 LQKENI. V dropped 3 bases and J dropped 0; count of bases not matched to a gene: 4. In nucleotides, the CDR3 is TGTGCCAGCTCACCCCGACTAGCGGGGAACTCCTACAATGAGCAGTTCTTC. Its protein is CASSPRLAGNSYNEQFF.

This sequence joins TRBV11-1 and TRBJ2-7; TRBD2 agrees at 7 bases. Germline V gene lookup returns CDR1 SGHAT and CDR2 FQDESV (reference sequence). Trimming at V came to 3 bases and at J to 5 bases, leaving 10 bases not matched to a gene. This CDR3 comprises 15 residues. The DNA for the CDR3 is TGTGCCAGCAGCTTTTCGGGACTACCACAGGACGAGCAGTACTTC. Translation: CASSFSGLPQDEQYF.

V is TRBV27 and J is TRBJ2-4; 9 bases align to TRBD2. V dropped 2 bases and J dropped 8; count of bases not matched to a gene: 1. The CDR3 is 13 residues long. CDR1 and CDR2 from the germline V gene are MNHEY and SMNVEV (reference sequence). CDR3 amino acids: CASSLAGGHIQYF. The CDR3 bases are TGTGCCAGCAGTTTAGCGGGGGGGCACATTCAGTACTTC.

The rearrangement uses TRBV10-3 and TRBJ2-2; D is undetermined. CDR1 is ENHRY, CDR2 SYGVKD, per germline. This CDR3 has 16 residues. V lost 0 bases and J 1 base, leaving 9 bases between the germline ends. CDR3 in DNA: TGTGCCATCAGTGAGTCTAGCAGCCTGAACACCGGGGAGCTGTTTTTT. It specifies CAISESSSLNTGELFF.

The table lists this clone with a few counts. The CDR3 loop reads CASSTSYNSPLHF. The CDR3 coding sequence is TGTGCCAGCAGTACCTCCTATAATTCACCCCTCCACTTT. This rearrangement joins TRBV6-2 or TRBV6-3 to TRBJ1-6; D not certain. Deletions cut 5 bases from V and 0 bases from J, with 2 bases between. The CDR3 contains 13 residues. Germline V gives CDR1 MNHEY, CDR2 SVGEGT.

This chain uses TRBV13 with TRBJ2-1, with 13 bases identical to TRBD2. This CDR3 spans 16 amino acids. Germline values: CDR1 PRHDT, CDR2 FYEKMQ (reference sequence). J gave up 6 bases and V 1 base, and 3 bases lay outside the gene matches. The chain's CDR3 is CASSLATSGGGNEQFF. The CDR3 region has the DNA TGTGCCAGCAGCTTAGCAACTAGCGGGGGGGGCAATGAGCAGTTCTTC.

The genes are TRBV27 and TRBJ2-7; TRBD2 matches 11 bases. This CDR3 has 13 residues. The germline CDR1 and CDR2 sequences are MNHEY and SMNVEV (reference sequence). The junction had 5 bases not matched to a gene; V was cut back by 6 bases and J by 7 bases. CDR3 amino acids: CASRGLADKEQYF. In DNA form, the CDR3 reads TGTGCCAGCAGGGGACTAGCGGATAAAGAGCAGTACTTC.

The CDR3 DNA reads as TGCGCCAGCAGCTTGGGGAGAGCCTTCACAGATACGCAGTATTTT. Its protein is CASSLGRAFTDTQYF. This sequence joins TRBV5-1 and TRBJ2-3; D is uncertain. Germline loops: CDR1 SGHRS, CDR2 YFSETQ. V was trimmed by 0 bases and J by 2 bases, leaving 10 bases between them. CDR3 length: 15 amino acids.

The rearrangement uses TRBV7-2 and TRBJ2-7, with unresolved D. Germline V gives CDR1 SGHTA, CDR2 FQGNSA. The CDR3 sequence is 12 residues long. The V end lost 3 bases, the J end lost 0 bases, and 3 bases lay between the germline ends. CDR3 bases: TGTGCCAGCAGCTTTTCCTCCTACGAGCAGTACTTC. It translates to CASSFSSYEQYF.

The J gene is TRBJ2-5, the V gene TRBV5-1; D uncertain. CDR1 and CDR2 (germline): SGHRS, YFSETQ. The length of the CDR3 is 11 residues. The V end lost 4 bases, the J end lost 2 bases, and 3 bases lay between the germline ends. CDR3 in amino acids: CASSGQETQYF. CDR3 nucleotides: TGCGCCAGCAGCGGACAAGAGACCCAGTACTTC. Filled out from reference TRBV5-1 and TRBJ2-5, the complete variable domain reads KAGVTQTPRYLIKTRGQQVTLSCSPISGHRSVSWYQQTPGQGLQFLFEYFSETQRNKGNFPGRFSGRQFSNSRSEMNVSTLELGDSALYLCASSGQETQYFGPGTRLLVL.

This clone was recorded once. This chain uses TRBV6-4 with TRBJ2-3, with D unresolved. The V gene's germline CDR1 is MRHNA and CDR2 SNTAGT. V gave up 0 bases and J gave up 1 base, with 11 bases separating them. The CDR3 is 16 residues long. The CDR3 DNA reads as TGTGCCAGCAGTGACTCTTCGTTAGCAGGCACAGATACGCAGTATTTT. As protein: CASSDSSLAGTDTQYF.

This chain links TRBV15 with TRBJ1-1; tentatively, D is TRBD1 (6 bases). Germline-derived CDR1 and CDR2 are LNHNV and YYDKDF (reference sequence). The CDR3 is made up of 14 amino acids. V lost 4 bases and J 4 bases, leaving 13 bases between the germline ends. The CDR3 loop is CATSKRQDLTEAFF. CDR3 sequence (DNA): TGTGCCACCAGCAAACGACAGGACCTCACTGAAGCTTTCTTT.

The chain is built from TRBV21-1 and TRBJ1-2; the table assigns TRBD1, which was not confirmed against the DNA. TRBV21-1 corresponds to a pseudogene. The CDR3 has 17 residues. The CDR3 is CASSKEGQYLINYGYTF. The CDR3, as DNA: TGTGCCAGCAGCAAAGAGGGACAGTACTTGATTAACTATGGCTACACCTTC.

The genes are TRBV11-3 and TRBJ1-3; D unclear. Germline V gives CDR1 SGHNT, CDR2 YENEEA. Between the trimmed V and J ends, which lost 1 base and 1 base, there was a span of 5 bases. This CDR3 has 14 residues. CDR3: CASSLGDSGNTIYF. DNA for the CDR3: TGTGCCAGCAGCTTAGGGGATTCTGGAAACACCATATATTTT.

The chain couples TRBV3-1 (or the pseudogene TRBV3-2) to TRBJ1-1, with TRBD1 matching over 8 bases. The germline V gene has CDR1 LGHDT and CDR2 YNNKEL (reference sequence). CDR3 length: 16 amino acids. With V trimmed by 1 base and J by 3 bases, 7 bases remained unmatched. CDR3 DNA: TGTGCCAGCAGCCAAGCAGGGGGCGCGGCGGACACTGAAGCTTTCTTT. Translation gives CASSQAGGAADTEAFF.

This rearrangement joins TRBV14 to TRBJ1-2, with 7 positions matching TRBD1. The CDR3 sequence is 18 residues long. V trimming: 5 bases; J trimming: 3 bases; junction bases outside the gene matches: 18. The V gene's germline CDR1 is SGHDN and CDR2 FVKESK. CDR3 bases: TGTGCCAGCAGCGCACAACCCCAACGGACAGGCTTTTACTATGGCTACACCTTC. As protein: CASSAQPQRTGFYYGYTF.

The chain uses TRBV3-1 (or the pseudogene TRBV3-2) and TRBJ1-4; tentative D call: TRBD1 (6 bases). The CDR3 sequence is 16 residues long. Looked up from germline, CDR1 is LGHDT and CDR2 is YNNKEL (reference sequence). The V end was cut by 0 bases, the J end by 8 bases, with 16 bases between. DNA for the CDR3: TGTGCCAGCAGCCAAGATTGGGGGCAGGCGGGAGAAAAACTGTTTTTT. Its translation is CASSQDWGQAGEKLFF.

This chain links TRBV7-9 with TRBJ1-4, with TRBD1 matching 7 bases. Germline V lookup: CDR1 SEHNR, CDR2 FQNEAQ (reference sequence). The CDR3 spans 14 residues. V dropped 4 bases and J dropped 5; count of bases not matched to a gene: 4. CDR3 DNA sequence: TGTGCCAGCAGCTGGGACAGTTACAATGAAAAACTGTTTTTT. Translating gives CASSWDSYNEKLFF. The variable domain in full, completed from reference TRBV7-9 and TRBJ1-4, reads DTGVSQNPRHKITKRGQNVTFRCDPISEHNRLYWYRQTLGQGPEFLTYFQNEAQLEKSRLLSDRFSAERPKGSFSTLEIQRTEQGDSAMYLCASSWDSYNEKLFFGSGTQLSVL.

This chain connects TRBV29-1 to TRBJ2-7; 8 positions agree with TRBD1. Germline trimming cut 6 bases from V and 3 bases from J; bases unmatched to any gene: 13. This CDR3 is 15 amino acids long. CDR1 and CDR2 from the germline V gene are SQVTM and ANQGSEA. DNA for the CDR3: TGCAGCGTCGAACCTTCCGGGACAGGAAGCTACGAGCAGTACTTC. Translated: CSVEPSGTGSYEQYF.

The J gene is TRBJ1-4, the V gene TRBV19, with D maybe TRBD1 (5 bases). This CDR3 has 11 residues. Deletions cut 11 bases from V and 8 bases from J, with 12 bases between. Germline assignment: CDR1 LNHDA and CDR2 SQIVND (reference sequence). CDR3: CAGRVGEKLFF. The CDR3 nucleotides are TGTGCCGGCAGGGTTGGGGAAAAACTGTTTTTT.

The chain recombines TRBV5-1 with TRBJ1-5; possible D gene TRBD1, 6 bases. This CDR3 is built from 15 residues. Trimming removed 1 base at V and 7 bases at J, with 15 bases between. Germline V CDR1 and CDR2: SGHRS, YFSETQ. CDR3 sequence reads: CASSLTPGAGQPQHF. The DNA for the CDR3 is TGCGCCAGCAGCTTGACTCCGGGGGCCGGGCAGCCCCAGCATTTT.

The V call is TRBV7-9, the J call TRBJ2-7, with 7 bases fitting TRBD2. The CDR3 runs 18 residues. The V and J ends lost 5 bases and 5 bases, in that order; junction bases with no gene match: 21. Germline V gives CDR1 SEHNR, CDR2 FQNEAQ (reference sequence). CDR3 residues: CASSPWTAASGWMDEQYF. Here the CDR3 DNA reads TGTGCCAGCAGCCCCTGGACGGCAGCTAGCGGTTGGATGGACGAGCAGTACTTC.

V and J are TRBV2 and TRBJ2-4, with D possibly matching TRBD1 (6 bases). Trimming removed 5 bases from V and 8 bases from J, with 13 bases in between. Germline V CDR1 and CDR2: SNHLY, FYNNEI. The CDR3 loop spans 13 amino acids. DNA of the CDR3: TGTGCCAGCAGTAACAGGGCATCCGACATTCAGTACTTC. Translating gives CASSNRASDIQYF.

V and J are TRBV2 and TRBJ1-3, with D maybe TRBD1 (5 bases). V dropped 2 bases and J dropped 2 bases, with 10 bases sitting between them. The CDR3 extends over 15 amino acids. Germline CDR1 SNHLY, CDR2 FYNNEI. The CDR3 loop is CASSEQGTAGNTIYF. For the CDR3, the DNA is TGTGCCAGCAGTGAACAGGGAACGGCTGGAAACACCATATATTTT.

This sequence joins TRBV19 and TRBJ2-2; 7 bases are shared with TRBD1. Germline loops: CDR1 LNHDA, CDR2 SQIVND (reference sequence). The CDR3 spans 13 residues. V was pared by 7 bases and J by 8 bases, with 7 bases of the junction left unmatched. This CDR3 reads CASNRDSRGELFF. The CDR3 nucleotides read TGTGCCAGTAATAGGGACAGCAGGGGGGAGCTGTTTTTT.

The V call is TRBV7-9, the J call TRBJ2-7; D possibly uses TRBD1 or TRBD2 (5 bases each). This CDR3 is built from 13 residues. The germline V gene has CDR1 SEHNR and CDR2 FQNEAQ (reference sequence). The V and J ends lost 5 bases and 4 bases respectively, with 12 bases between them. As DNA, the CDR3 is TGTGCCAGCAGCCCTAGGGACGCGTACGAGCAGTACTTC. This codes for CASSPRDAYEQYF.

This chain joins TRBV19 and TRBJ2-3, with 7 bases that match TRBD1. The ends lost 7 bases at V and 0 bases at J; junction bases unmatched: 4. Germline V gene lookup returns CDR1 LNHDA and CDR2 SQIVND (reference sequence). The CDR3 is 14 amino acids. The chain's CDR3 is CASTQGPSTDTQYF. CDR3 bases: TGTGCCAGTACACAGGGGCCCAGCACAGATACGCAGTATTTT.